Listed here are 13 T cell receptor beta chains from one sample, sequenced in a study of cytotoxic CD8 clonotypes in ibrutinib-treated CLL. Profiling relied on immunoSEQ multiplex PCR, and the TCRdb table lists in-frame clones only, not all of them. The profile shows about 130,000 clones, 70% to 80% of them singletons. Material: PBMCs, obtained after 12 months of ibrutinib treatment. These receptors all come from a human donor with chronic lymphocytic leukemia.

The chain has TRBV7-2 and TRBJ2-7, with 12 bases aligning to TRBD2. Losses at the gene ends were 2 bases for V and 2 bases for J; bases not matched to a gene: 1. CDR1 and CDR2 (germline): SGHTA, FQGNSA. The CDR3 runs 15 residues. CDR3 loop: CASSLLAGGPYEQYF. CDR3 nucleotides: TGTGCCAGCAGCTTACTAGCGGGAGGGCCCTACGAGCAGTACTTC.

This clone was counted between two and nine times. The V and J genes are TRBV15 and TRBJ1-2; tentatively, D is TRBD1 (5 bases). V was shortened by 3 bases and J by 7 bases, with 6 bases between the two germline ends. CDR3 length: 11 residues. The germline V gene has CDR1 LNHNV and CDR2 YYDKDF (reference sequence). The CDR3 nucleotides read TGTGCCACCAGCAGGGGGACTGGCTACACCTTC. This sequence encodes CATSRGTGYTF.

The gene calls are TRBV30 and TRBJ1-2; no clear D. Trimming pared 0 bases from V and 8 bases from J, leaving 13 bases between. Germline V gene data show CDR1 as GTSNPN and CDR2 as SVGIG (reference sequence). The CDR3 is 13 residues long. The CDR3 DNA reads as TGTGCCTGGAGTGTAGGTGGCCTGCAGGGCTACACCTTC. Translation: CAWSVGGLQGYTF.

This sequence joins TRBV19 and TRBJ2-1, with 9 bases aligning to TRBD2. Germline V lookup: CDR1 LNHDA, CDR2 SQIVND (reference sequence). Trimming at V came to 4 bases and at J to 0 bases, leaving 7 bases not matched to a gene. The CDR3 length is 17 residues. In DNA form, the CDR3 reads TGTGCCAGTAGTAGCGGGAGGGCCCTTAGCTCCTACAATGAGCAGTTCTTC. Residues: CASSSGRALSSYNEQFF.

This clone was recorded only once. V is TRBV5-1 and J is TRBJ2-7; tentative D call: TRBD2 (6 bases). The V and J ends lost 0 bases and 5 bases respectively, with 18 bases between them. Germline values: CDR1 SGHRS, CDR2 YFSETQ. The CDR3 consists of 16 residues. The CDR3 bases are TGCGCCAGCAGCTTGGAGATTCTTACAGGAGGGGACGAGCAGTACTTC. Amino acid sequence: CASSLEILTGGDEQYF.

J is TRBJ2-2 and V is TRBV6-6; TRBD2 agrees at 7 bases. J lost 6 bases, V lost 0 bases, and 7 bases had no gene match. The CDR3 runs 16 residues. CDR1 is MNHNY, CDR2 SVGAGI, per germline (reference sequence). The CDR3 nucleotides read TGTGCCAGCAGTTACTCAGCGGGGAGGTCCCCCGGGGAGCTGTTTTTT. It codes for CASSYSAGRSPGELFF.

This chain uses TRBV6-4 with TRBJ2-1; D perhaps matches TRBD2 (5 bases). Germline-derived CDR1 and CDR2 are MRHNA and SNTAGT. CDR3 length: 16 amino acids. V lost 4 bases to trimming and J lost 7 bases, with 20 bases between them. CDR3 sequence (DNA): TGTGCCAGCAGTGGAATCTTTTCGGTGCGAGGGAATGAGCAGTTCTTC. It specifies CASSGIFSVRGNEQFF.

This chain connects TRBV11-2 to TRBJ2-3; D is ambiguous. V lost 3 bases, J lost 1 base, and 5 bases lay in between. Germline V gives CDR1 SGHAT, CDR2 FQNNGV. This CDR3 contains 13 residues. This CDR3 is CASSFIGTDTQYF. The CDR3 nucleotides are TGTGCCAGCAGCTTTATCGGCACAGATACGCAGTATTTT.

This clone turned up a few times. This chain connects TRBV18 to TRBJ2-7; 7 bases are a match to TRBD1. The germline V gene encodes CDR1 KGHSH and CDR2 LQKENI. V gave up 4 bases and J gave up 7 bases; unmatched junction bases: 4. The CDR3 covers 12 residues. The CDR3 coding sequence is TGTGCCAGCTCACGACAACAGGGGGAGCAGTACTTC. Protein: CASSRQQGEQYF.

Regarding this clone: The junction departs from germline at one end; a sequencing error may be responsible. The J gene is TRBJ2-5, the V gene TRBV5-6; weak D call: TRBD2 (6 bases). Germline CDR1 is SGHDT and CDR2 is YYEEEE. CDR3 length: 13 residues. The CDR3 spells CASSRPGLPVTDF. The CDR3 DNA sequence: TGTGCCAGCAGCCGACCGGGACTCCCCGTAACGGACTTC.

The chain combines TRBV4-1 with TRBJ1-2; no reliable D call. This CDR3 is 13 amino acids long. The V gene lost 1 base and the J gene lost 3 bases, with 6 bases spanning the gap. CDR1 and CDR2 from the germline V gene are MGHRA and YSYEKL. DNA of the CDR3: TGCGCCAGCAGCCAAGTGGACCACTATGGCTACACCTTC. This sequence encodes CASSQVDHYGYTF.

The chain recombines TRBV6-6 with TRBJ2-5, with 12 bases aligning to TRBD1. V trimming: 0 bases; J trimming: 5 bases; junction bases outside the gene matches: 4. Germline V gene sequence: CDR1 MNHNY, CDR2 SVGAGI (reference sequence). The CDR3 totals 16 residues. In DNA form, the CDR3 reads TGTGCCAGCAGTTACTCCGGGACAGGGGGCCATGAGACCCAGTACTTC. Translating gives CASSYSGTGGHETQYF.

This rearrangement joins TRBV7-8 to TRBJ2-7, with D possibly being TRBD1 (6 bases). CDR1 is SGHVS and CDR2 is FQNEAQ in the germline V gene. Trimming stripped 4 bases from V and 1 base from J, with 14 bases between. This CDR3 is 15 amino acids long. CDR3: CASSSTGTKSYEQYF. CDR3 sequence (DNA): TGTGCCAGCAGCTCGACAGGAACCAAGTCCTACGAGCAGTACTTC.